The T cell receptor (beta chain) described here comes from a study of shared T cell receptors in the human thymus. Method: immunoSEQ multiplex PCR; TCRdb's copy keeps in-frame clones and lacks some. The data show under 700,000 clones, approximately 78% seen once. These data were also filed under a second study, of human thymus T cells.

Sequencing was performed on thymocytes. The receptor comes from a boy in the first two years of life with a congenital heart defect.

CDR3 loop: CASSLFRPRDGNTIYF. DNA of the CDR3: TGTGCCAGCAGTTTATTCAGGCCCCGGGATGGAAACACCATATATTTT. The chain joins TRBV27 to TRBJ1-3, with D unclear. V dropped 1 base and J dropped 3 bases, with 13 bases sitting between them. This CDR3 is built from 16 residues. In germline, CDR1 is MNHEY, CDR2 SMNVEV (reference sequence).